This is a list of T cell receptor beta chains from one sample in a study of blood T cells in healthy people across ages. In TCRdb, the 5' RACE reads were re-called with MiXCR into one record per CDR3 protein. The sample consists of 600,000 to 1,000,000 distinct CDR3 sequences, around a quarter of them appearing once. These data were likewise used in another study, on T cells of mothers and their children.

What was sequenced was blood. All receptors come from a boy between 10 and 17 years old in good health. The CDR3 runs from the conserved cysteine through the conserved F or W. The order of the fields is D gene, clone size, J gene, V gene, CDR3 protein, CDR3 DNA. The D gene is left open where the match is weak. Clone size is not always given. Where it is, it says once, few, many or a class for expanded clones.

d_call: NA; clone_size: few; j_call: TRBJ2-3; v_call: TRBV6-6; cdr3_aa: CASLSDFITDTQYF; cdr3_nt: TGTGCCAGCCTCTCGGACTTTATCACAGATACGCAGTATTTT
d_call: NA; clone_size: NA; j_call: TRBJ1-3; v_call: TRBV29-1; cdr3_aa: CSVAGLHSGNTIYF; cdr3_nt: TGCAGCGTCGCAGGGCTTCACTCTGGAAACACCATATATTTT
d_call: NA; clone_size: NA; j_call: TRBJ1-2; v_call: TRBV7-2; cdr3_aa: CASSRGGTSKGYTF; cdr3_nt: TGTGCCAGCAGCCGCGGGGGTACGAGTAAGGGCTACACCTTC
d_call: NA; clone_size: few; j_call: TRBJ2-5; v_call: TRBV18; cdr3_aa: CASSPEGVGTQYF; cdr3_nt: TGTGCCAGCTCACCTGAAGGGGTCGGGACCCAGTACTTC
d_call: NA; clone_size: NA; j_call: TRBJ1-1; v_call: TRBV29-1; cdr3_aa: CSVLTNTEAFF; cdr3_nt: TGCAGCGTTTTGACGAACACTGAAGCTTTCTTT
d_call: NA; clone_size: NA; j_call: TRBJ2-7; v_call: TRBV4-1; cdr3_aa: CASSRRDEAGSYEQYF; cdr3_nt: TGCGCCAGCAGCCGACGAGACGAAGCAGGCTCCTACGAGCAGTACTTC
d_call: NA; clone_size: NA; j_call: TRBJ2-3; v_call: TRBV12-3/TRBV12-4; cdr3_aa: CASSSQSVSTDTQYF; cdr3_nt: TGTGCCAGCAGTTCTCAGAGTGTGAGCACAGATACGCAGTATTTT
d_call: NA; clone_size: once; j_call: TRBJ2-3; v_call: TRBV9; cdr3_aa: CASSVGPGSVRTDTQYF; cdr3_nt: TGTGCCAGCAGCGTAGGCCCGGGTTCCGTTCGCACAGATACGCAGTATTTT
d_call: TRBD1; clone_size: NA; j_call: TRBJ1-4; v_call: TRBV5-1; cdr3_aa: CANSLGQAPNEKLFF; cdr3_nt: TGCGCCAACAGCTTGGGACAGGCCCCGAATGAAAAACTGTTTTTT
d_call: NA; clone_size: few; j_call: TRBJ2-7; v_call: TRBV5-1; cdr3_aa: CASSPPGNYEQYF; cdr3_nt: TGCGCCAGCAGCCCCCCAGGTAACTACGAGCAGTACTTC
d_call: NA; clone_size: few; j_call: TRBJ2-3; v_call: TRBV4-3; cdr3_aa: CASSQGHGGITDTQYF; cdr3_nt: TGCGCCAGCAGCCAAGGTCACGGGGGAATCACAGATACGCAGTATTTT
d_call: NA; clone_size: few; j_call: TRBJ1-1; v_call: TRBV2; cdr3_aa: CASKIEGQRHYTEAFF; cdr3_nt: TGTGCCAGCAAGATCGAAGGTCAAAGGCACTACACTGAAGCTTTCTTT
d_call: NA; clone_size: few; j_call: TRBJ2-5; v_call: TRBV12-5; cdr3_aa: CASASNLAYETQYF; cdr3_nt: TGTGCTAGTGCCTCTAACCTCGCGTACGAGACCCAGTACTTC
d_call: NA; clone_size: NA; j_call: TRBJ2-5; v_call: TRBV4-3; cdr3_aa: CASSQDLREGTQYF; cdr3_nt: TGCGCCAGCAGCCAAGATTTACGGGAAGGGACCCAGTACTTC
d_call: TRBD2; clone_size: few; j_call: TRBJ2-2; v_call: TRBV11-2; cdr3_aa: CASSRPAREIGGELFF; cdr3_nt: TGTGCCAGCAGCCGCCCGGCGCGGGAGATTGGCGGGGAGCTGTTTTTT
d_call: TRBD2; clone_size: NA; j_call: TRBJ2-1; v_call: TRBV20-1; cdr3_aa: CSARRLAGVLEQFF; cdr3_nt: TGCAGTGCTCGGAGACTAGCGGGAGTCCTTGAGCAGTTCTTC
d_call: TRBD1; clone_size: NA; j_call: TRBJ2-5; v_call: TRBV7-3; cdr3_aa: CASSPAGGVETQYF; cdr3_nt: TGTGCCAGCAGCCCTGCAGGGGGCGTCGAGACCCAGTACTTC
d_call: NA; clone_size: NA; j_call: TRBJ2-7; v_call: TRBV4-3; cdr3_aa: CASSQDRISSGDIYEQYF; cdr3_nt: TGCGCCAGCAGCCAAGATAGAATTTCTTCAGGGGATATCTACGAGCAGTACTTC
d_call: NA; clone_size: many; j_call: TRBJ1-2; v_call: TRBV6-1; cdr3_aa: CASSEGGNYGYTF; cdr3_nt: TGTGCCAGCAGTGAAGGGGGGAACTATGGCTACACCTTC
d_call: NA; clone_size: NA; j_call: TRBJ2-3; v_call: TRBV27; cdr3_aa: CASSLIWGGQHTDTQYF; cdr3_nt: TGTGCCAGCAGTTTAATTTGGGGCGGACAACACACAGATACGCAGTATTTT
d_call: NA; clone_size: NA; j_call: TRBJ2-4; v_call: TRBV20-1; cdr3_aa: CSARERIAKNIQYF; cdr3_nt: TGCAGTGCTAGGGAGAGAATAGCCAAAAACATTCAGTACTTC
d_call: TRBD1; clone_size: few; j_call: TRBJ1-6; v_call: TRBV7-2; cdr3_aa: CASSSTGTGLTPLHF; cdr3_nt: TGTGCCAGCAGCTCGACCGGGACAGGCTTAACACCCCTCCACTTT
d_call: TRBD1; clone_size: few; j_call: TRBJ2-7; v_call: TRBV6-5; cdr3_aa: CATKPGTGGREQYF; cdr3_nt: TGTGCCACCAAACCGGGGACAGGGGGCCGCGAGCAGTACTTC
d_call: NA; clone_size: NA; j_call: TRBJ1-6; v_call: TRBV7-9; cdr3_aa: CASSATMRALHF; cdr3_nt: TGTGCCAGCAGCGCGACAATGCGGGCCCTCCACTTT
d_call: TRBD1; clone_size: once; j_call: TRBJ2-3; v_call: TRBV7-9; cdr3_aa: CASSTTGDGTDTQYF; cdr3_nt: TGTGCCAGCAGTACTACAGGGGATGGCACAGATACGCAGTATTTT
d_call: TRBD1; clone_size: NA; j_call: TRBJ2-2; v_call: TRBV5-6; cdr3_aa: CASNFWTGRYTGELFF; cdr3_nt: TGTGCCAGCAACTTTTGGACAGGGCGGTACACCGGGGAGCTGTTTTTT
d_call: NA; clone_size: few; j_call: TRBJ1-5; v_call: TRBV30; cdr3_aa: CAWSVELSGNQPQHF; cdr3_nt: TGTGCCTGGAGTGTAGAGTTAAGCGGCAATCAGCCCCAGCATTTT
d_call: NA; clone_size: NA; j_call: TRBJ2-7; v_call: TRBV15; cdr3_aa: CATSSSRARSYEQYF; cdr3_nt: TGTGCCACCAGCAGTTCCAGGGCGCGCTCCTACGAGCAGTACTTC
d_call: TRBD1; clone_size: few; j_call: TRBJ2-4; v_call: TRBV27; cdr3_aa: CASSPPPTGSLMNIQYF; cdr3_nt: TGTGCCAGCAGTCCCCCCCCGACAGGGTCGCTTATGAACATTCAGTACTTC
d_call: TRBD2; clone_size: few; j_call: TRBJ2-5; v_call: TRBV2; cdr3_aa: CASRESGGGSETQYF; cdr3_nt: TGTGCCAGCAGGGAGAGCGGGGGGGGTTCAGAGACCCAGTACTTC
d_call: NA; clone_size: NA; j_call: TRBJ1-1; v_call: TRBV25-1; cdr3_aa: CASSDSVRSSEAFF; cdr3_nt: TGTGCCAGCAGCGACTCCGTACGCAGTTCTGAAGCTTTCTTT